This passage covers 4 T cell receptor beta chains from one sample sequenced in a study of T cell changes during pregnancy in multiple sclerosis. Sequencing was performed with immunoSEQ multiplex PCR; in TCRdb, only in-frame clones are kept and a portion is missing. The sample shows around 34,000 clones, nearly 90% of them seen only once. The source material was CD4+ T cells from peripheral blood mononuclear cells, sampled in the second trimester of pregnancy. Receptors originate from a female donor with multiple sclerosis, enrolled in a pregnancy study.

The chain has TRBV6-5 and TRBJ2-1; 11 bases map to TRBD1. Germline lookup yields CDR1 MNHEY and CDR2 SVGAGI. This CDR3 has 16 amino acids. V lost 2 bases to trimming and J lost 4 bases; unmatched junction nucleotides: 4. DNA of the CDR3: TGTGCCAGCAGTTACCGGACAGGGGGCCCTTACAATGAGCAGTTCTTC. Protein: CASSYRTGGPYNEQFF.

CDR3 nucleotide sequence: TGTGCCAGCAGGACGGACAGGGGCACTGAAGCTTTCTTT. As protein: CASRTDRGTEAFF. The rearrangement joins TRBV5-4 to TRBJ1-1, with 9 bases matching TRBD1. This CDR3 contains 13 residues. After removal of 5 bases from V and 4 bases from J, the junction contained 3 bases not matched to a gene. Germline V gene data show CDR1 as SGHNT and CDR2 as YYREEE (reference sequence).

V and J are TRBV7-3 and TRBJ2-2; TRBD1 agrees at 9 bases. V trimming: 4 bases; J trimming: 6 bases; junction bases outside the gene matches: 9. The germline V gene has CDR1 SGHTA and CDR2 FQGTGA. This CDR3 comprises 16 residues. As DNA, the CDR3 is TGTGCCAGCAGCTCAACAGGGGGCAGAGGTGCCGGGGAGCTGTTTTTT. It specifies CASSSTGGRGAGELFF.

This chain joins TRBV18 and TRBJ2-3; tentatively, D is TRBD2 (5 bases). The V end was cut by 1 base, the J end by 5 bases, with 16 bases between. Germline V CDR1 and CDR2: KGHSH, LQKENI. The CDR3 loop spans 16 amino acids. DNA for the CDR3: TGTGCCAGCTCACCACTGGGGAGAGGCCTGAAAGATACGCAGTATTTT. This gives the protein CASSPLGRGLKDTQYF.